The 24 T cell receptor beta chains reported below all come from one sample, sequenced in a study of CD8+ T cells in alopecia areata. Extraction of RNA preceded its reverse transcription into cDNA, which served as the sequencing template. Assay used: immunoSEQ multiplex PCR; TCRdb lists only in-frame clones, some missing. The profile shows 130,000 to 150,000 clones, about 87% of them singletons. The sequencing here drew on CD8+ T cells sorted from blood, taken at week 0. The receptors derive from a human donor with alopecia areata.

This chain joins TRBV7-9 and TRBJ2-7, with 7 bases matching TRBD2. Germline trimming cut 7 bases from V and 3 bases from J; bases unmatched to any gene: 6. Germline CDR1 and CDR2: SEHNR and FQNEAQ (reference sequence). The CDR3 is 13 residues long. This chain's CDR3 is CASTRGVLYEQYF. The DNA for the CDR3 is TGTGCCAGCACCCGGGGGGTCCTCTACGAGCAGTACTTC.

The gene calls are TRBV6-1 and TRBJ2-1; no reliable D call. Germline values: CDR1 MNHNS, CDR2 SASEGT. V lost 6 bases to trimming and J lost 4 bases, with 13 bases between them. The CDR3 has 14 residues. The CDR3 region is CASRGSALYNEQFF. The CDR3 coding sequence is TGTGCCAGCAGGGGTTCGGCACTTTACAATGAGCAGTTCTTC.

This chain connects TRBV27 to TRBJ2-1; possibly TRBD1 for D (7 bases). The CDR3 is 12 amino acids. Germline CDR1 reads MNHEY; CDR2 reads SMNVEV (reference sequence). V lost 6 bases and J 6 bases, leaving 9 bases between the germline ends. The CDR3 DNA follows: TGTGCCAGCAGCAGGGGGGTCAATGAGCAGTTCTTC. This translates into CASSRGVNEQFF.

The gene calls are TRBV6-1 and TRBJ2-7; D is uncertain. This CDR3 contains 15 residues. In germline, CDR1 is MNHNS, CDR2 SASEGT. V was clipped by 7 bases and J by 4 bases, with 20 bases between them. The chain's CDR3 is CASTDYGRSAYEQYF. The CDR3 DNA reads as TGTGCCAGCACGGATTATGGACGGTCGGCTTACGAGCAGTACTTC.

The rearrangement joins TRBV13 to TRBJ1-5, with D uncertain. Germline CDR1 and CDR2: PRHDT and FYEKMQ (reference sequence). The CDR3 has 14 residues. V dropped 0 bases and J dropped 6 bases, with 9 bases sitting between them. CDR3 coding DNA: TGTGCCAGCAGCTTAGGTACACCCTCTCAGCCCCAGCATTTT. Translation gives CASSLGTPSQPQHF.

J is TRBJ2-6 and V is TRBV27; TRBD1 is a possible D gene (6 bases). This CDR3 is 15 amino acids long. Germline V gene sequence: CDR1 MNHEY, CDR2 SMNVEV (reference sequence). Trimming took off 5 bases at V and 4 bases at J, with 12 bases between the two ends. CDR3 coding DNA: TGTGCCAGCAGTCTCACAGGGATCGGGGCCAACGTCCTGACTTTC. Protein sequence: CASSLTGIGANVLTF.

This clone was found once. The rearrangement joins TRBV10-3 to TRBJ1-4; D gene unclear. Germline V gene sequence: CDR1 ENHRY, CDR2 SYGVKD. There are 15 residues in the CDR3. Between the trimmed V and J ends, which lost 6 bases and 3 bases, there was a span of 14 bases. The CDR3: CAISSTPYSNEKLFF. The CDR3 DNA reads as TGTGCCATCAGCTCAACACCATATTCTAATGAAAAACTGTTTTTT.

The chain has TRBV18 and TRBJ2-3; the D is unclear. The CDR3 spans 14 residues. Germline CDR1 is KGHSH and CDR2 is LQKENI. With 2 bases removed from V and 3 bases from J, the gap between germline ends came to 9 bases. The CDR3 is CASSPEEMTDTQYF. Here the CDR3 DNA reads TGTGCCAGCTCACCAGAAGAAATGACAGATACGCAGTATTTT. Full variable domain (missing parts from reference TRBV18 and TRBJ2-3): NAGVMQNPRHLVRRRGQEARLRCSPMKGHSHVYWYRQLPEEGLKFMVYLQKENIIDESGMPKERFSAEFPKEGPSILRIQQVVRGDSAAYFCASSPEEMTDTQYFGPGTRLTVL.

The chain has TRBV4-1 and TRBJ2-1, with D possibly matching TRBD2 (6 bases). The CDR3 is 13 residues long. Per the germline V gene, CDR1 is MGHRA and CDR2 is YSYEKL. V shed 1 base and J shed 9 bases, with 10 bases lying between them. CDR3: CASSQVGGSEQFF. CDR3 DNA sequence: TGCGCCAGCAGCCAAGTTGGGGGGAGTGAGCAGTTCTTC.

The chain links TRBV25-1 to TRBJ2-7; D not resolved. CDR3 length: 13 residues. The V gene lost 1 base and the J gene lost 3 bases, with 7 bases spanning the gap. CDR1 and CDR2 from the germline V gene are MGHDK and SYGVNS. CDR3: CASSEFGSYEQYF. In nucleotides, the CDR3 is TGTGCCAGCAGTGAATTTGGAAGCTACGAGCAGTACTTC.

The CDR3 DNA sequence: TGTGCCTGGAGTGTACTTGCGGGGGACGAGCAGTACTTC. This sequence encodes CAWSVLAGDEQYF. This sequence joins TRBV30 and TRBJ2-5; 7 nucleotides agree with TRBD2. The assigned J gene may be wrong: the sequence end matches TRBJ2-7 better. The CDR3 is 13 residues long. Looked up from germline, CDR1 is GTSNPN and CDR2 is SVGIG (reference sequence).

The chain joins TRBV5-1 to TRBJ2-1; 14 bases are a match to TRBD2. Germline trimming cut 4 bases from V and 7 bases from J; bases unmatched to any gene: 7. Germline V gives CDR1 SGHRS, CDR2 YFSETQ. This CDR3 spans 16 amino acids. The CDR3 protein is CASSEGLAGVGNEQFF. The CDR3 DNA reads TGCGCCAGCAGCGAGGGACTAGCGGGAGTTGGAAATGAGCAGTTCTTC.

The CDR3 DNA reads as TGTGCCACCAGCAGTGTCGGGGAGTACGAGCAGTACTTC. It specifies CATSSVGEYEQYF. The V gene is TRBV15, the J gene TRBJ2-7; TRBD2 is a possible D gene (5 bases). There are 13 residues in the CDR3. V was pared by 3 bases and J by 4 bases, with 10 bases between. Germline V lookup: CDR1 LNHNV, CDR2 YYDKDF (reference sequence).

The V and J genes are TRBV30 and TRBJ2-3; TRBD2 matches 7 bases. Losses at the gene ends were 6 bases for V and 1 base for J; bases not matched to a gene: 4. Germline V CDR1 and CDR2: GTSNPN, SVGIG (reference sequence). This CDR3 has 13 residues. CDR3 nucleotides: TGTGCCTGCCAACGGGAGGGCACAGATACGCAGTATTTT. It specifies CACQREGTDTQYF.

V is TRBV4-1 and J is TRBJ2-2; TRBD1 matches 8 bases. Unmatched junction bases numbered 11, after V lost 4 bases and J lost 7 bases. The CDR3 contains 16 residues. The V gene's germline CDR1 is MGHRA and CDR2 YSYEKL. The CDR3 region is CASSRPGQGASGELFF. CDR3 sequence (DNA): TGCGCCAGCAGCCGACCCGGGCAGGGGGCTAGCGGGGAGCTGTTTTTT.

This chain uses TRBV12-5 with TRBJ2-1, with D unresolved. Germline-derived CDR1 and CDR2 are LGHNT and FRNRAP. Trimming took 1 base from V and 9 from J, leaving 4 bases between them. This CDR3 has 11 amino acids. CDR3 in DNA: TGTGCTAGTGGTTTGGGTCTTGAGCAGTTCTTC. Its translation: CASGLGLEQFF. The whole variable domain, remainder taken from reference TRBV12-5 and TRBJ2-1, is DARVTQTPRHKVTEMGQEVTMRCQPILGHNTVFWYRQTMMQGLELLAYFRNRAPLDDSGMPKDRFSAEMPDATLATLKIQPSEPRDSAVYFCASGLGLEQFFGPGTRLTVL.

The CDR3 is CASEEGKLFF. In DNA, the CDR3 is TGTGCCAGCGAAGAGGGAAAACTGTTTTTT. The V gene is TRBV25-1, the J gene TRBJ1-4; D is unresolved. From germline, CDR1 is MGHDK and CDR2 SYGVNS. The CDR3 has 10 amino acids. V lost 8 bases to trimming and J lost 10 bases, with 8 bases between them.

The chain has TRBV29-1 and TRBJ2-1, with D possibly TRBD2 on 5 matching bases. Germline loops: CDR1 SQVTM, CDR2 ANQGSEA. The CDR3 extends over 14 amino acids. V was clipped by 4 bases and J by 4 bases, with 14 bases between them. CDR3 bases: TGCAGCGTTGCTAGGGAGTCCCCTTACAATGAGCAGTTCTTC. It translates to CSVARESPYNEQFF.

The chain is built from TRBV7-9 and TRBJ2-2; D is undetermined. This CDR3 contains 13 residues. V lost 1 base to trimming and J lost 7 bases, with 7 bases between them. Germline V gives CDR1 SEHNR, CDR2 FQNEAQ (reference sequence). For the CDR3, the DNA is TGTGCCAGCAGCTTAGGTACCGGCGGGGAGCTGTTTTTT. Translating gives CASSLGTGGELFF.

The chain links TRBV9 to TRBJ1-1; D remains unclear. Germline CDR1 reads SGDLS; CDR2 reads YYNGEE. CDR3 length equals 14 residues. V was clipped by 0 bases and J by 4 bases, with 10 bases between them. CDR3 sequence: CASSVDSNPTEAFF. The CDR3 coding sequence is TGTGCCAGCAGCGTAGACAGTAACCCCACTGAAGCTTTCTTT. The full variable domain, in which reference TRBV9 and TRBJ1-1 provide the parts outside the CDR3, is DSGVTQTPKHLITATGQRVTLRCSPRSGDLSVYWYQQSLDQGLQFLIQYYNGEERAKGNILERFSAQQFPDLHSELNLSSLELGDSALYFCASSVDSNPTEAFFGQGTRLTVV.

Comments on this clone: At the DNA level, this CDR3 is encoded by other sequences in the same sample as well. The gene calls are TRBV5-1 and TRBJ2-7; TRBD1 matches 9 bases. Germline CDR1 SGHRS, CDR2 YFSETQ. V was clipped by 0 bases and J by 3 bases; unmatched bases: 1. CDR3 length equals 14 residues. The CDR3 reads CASSLGQGVYEQYF. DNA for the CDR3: TGCGCCAGCAGCTTGGGACAGGGGGTCTACGAGCAGTACTTC. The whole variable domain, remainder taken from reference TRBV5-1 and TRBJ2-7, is KAGVTQTPRYLIKTRGQQVTLSCSPISGHRSVSWYQQTPGQGLQFLFEYFSETQRNKGNFPGRFSGRQFSNSRSEMNVSTLELGDSALYLCASSLGQGVYEQYFGPGTRLTVT.

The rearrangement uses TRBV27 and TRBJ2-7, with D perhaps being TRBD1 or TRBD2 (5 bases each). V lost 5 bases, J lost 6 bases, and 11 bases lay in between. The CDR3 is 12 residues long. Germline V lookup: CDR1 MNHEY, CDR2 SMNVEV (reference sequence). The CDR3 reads CASSQGTGEQYF. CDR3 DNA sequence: TGTGCCAGCAGTCAAGGGACCGGCGAGCAGTACTTC.

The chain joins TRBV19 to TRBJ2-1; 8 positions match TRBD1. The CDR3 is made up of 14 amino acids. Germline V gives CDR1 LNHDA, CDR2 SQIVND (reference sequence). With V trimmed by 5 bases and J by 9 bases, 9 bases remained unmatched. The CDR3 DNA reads TGTGCCAGTAGTGTCGGACAGGGCCTAGGTGAGCAGTTCTTC. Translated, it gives CASSVGQGLGEQFF.

CDR3 protein: CASSIGQGMPLHF. The CDR3 DNA follows: TGTGCCAGCAGCATAGGACAGGGGATGCCCCTCCACTTT. The chain carries TRBV11-2 and TRBJ1-6; 9 bases map to TRBD1. Germline trimming cut 5 bases from V and 13 bases from J; bases unmatched to any gene: 6. Germline V gene lookup returns CDR1 SGHAT and CDR2 FQNNGV. The CDR3 runs to 13 residues. The full variable domain, with the rest looked up from reference TRBV11-2 and TRBJ1-6, is EAGVAQSPRYKIIEKRQSVAFWCNPISGHATLYWYQQILGQGPKLLIQFQNNGVVDDSQLPKDRFSAERLKGVDSTLKIQPAKLEDSAVYLCASSIGQGMPLHFGNGTRLTVT.